The TCR beta chain under discussion was sequenced for a study of cytomegalovirus exposure and HLA in healthy donors (dated by TCRdb to 2017 to 2019). Study-wide context: According to an earlier analysis of around 600 of the donors, about 179 million T cells yielded over 90 million unique TCR beta sequences and 276 Gb of sequence data. An early release that covered roughly 600 HLA-typed donors contained 300 to 350 gigabases of sequencing data and approximately 85 million unique TCR sequences. Among the roughly 410 genotyped donors, 75% to 90% belonged to the genetic ancestry cluster associated with self-reported Caucasian donors. The study aimed to test whether signatures of past pathogen exposure could be identified by cataloging public T cell receptors. The study profiled the T cell repertoires of about 720 subjects by immunosequencing and related them to cytomegalovirus serostatus. Along with the approximately 650-subject first cohort, a separate validation cohort of 120 different subjects was used. The study combined high-throughput TCR immunosequencing, statistical association of individual TCRs with disease status, and machine learning to predict cytomegalovirus infection status. In a later analysis, previously published TCR beta repertoires from about 670 donors were re-analyzed and high-resolution HLA genotyping was added so that TCR occurrence patterns could be studied. Rather than using new phenotypic data, the later analysis identified candidate immune exposures from TCR beta sequences and from how often those sequences occurred across donors. In an earlier analysis of roughly 600 of the donors, high-throughput TCR beta sequencing was used to judge whether each TCR beta V gene segment behaved as functional or pseudogenic. Alongside the repertoire data, information on donor age, sex, ethnicity and CMV serostatus was compiled. Genome-wide SNP genotypes for about 65% of the roughly 670 donors were used in a later genetic analysis, which treated that subset as a discovery cohort. All discovery cohort repertoires had been generated on a single sequencing platform. HLA typing covered class I and class II loci at four-digit resolution. Typing coverage differed by locus: A, B, C, DRB1 and DQB1 were typed in roughly 629-630 donors, DQA1 in around 500, DPA1 in nearly 610, and DPB1 in around 440. Because of strong linkage in the cohort, roughly 5 DR-DQ haplotypes were treated as single units for association and clustering. On average, roughly 200,000 unique TCR beta nucleotide sequences were sequenced per donor among some 430 genotyped donors of the cohort, with around 19% of those sequences being non-productive. The paper as a whole reports these results and caveats: The classifier was reported to diagnose cytomegalovirus status with high specificity and sensitivity in both the original cohort and the validation cohort. A further reported finding was that TCR beta sequences accurately predicted the HLA-A and HLA-B alleles for most subjects in the first cohort. Sequencing depth was assumed to be roughly uniform across donors in the presence/absence analyses, though that assumption may not hold. A total of roughly 160 TCR beta chains were listed by the study as associated with cytomegalovirus. According to the authors, the approach could potentially be generalized to other disease states and immunological phenotypes. A few of the identified cytomegalovirus-associated TCR beta chains were confirmed in vitro to be specific for cytomegalovirus antigens. An association between a missense DCLRE1C variant and V-gene and J-gene trimming of TCR beta chains was found in a later genetic analysis and replicated in an independent cohort. A cluster of highly shared sequence variants was judged likely to represent a technical artifact of the sequencing pipeline. In an earlier analysis of about 550 of the donors, most TCR beta V segments were observed in productive rearrangements about 90% or about 30% of the time, broadly matching IMGT annotations. The cohort was sequenced for TCR beta chains only, and without alpha or paired-chain data the features that could be detected were limited. Correlated functional status among segregating V segments might be attributable to linkage disequilibrium, but an unknown experimental factor could not be ruled out. The earlier analysis of some 540 of the donors excluded 15 to 20 rarely observed V segments, including chromosome 9 orphons, because counts were too low. Several of the top co-occurrence clusters appeared to be linked to parvovirus B19, influenza, CMV and Epstein-Barr virus, according to a later analysis. Specific HLA alleles were associated with roughly 17,000 TCR beta sequences at a false discovery rate of 0.05 in a later analysis. A later analysis found that HLA-associated TCR beta chains were more clonally expanded and had lower generation probabilities than equally common non-associated chains. HLA typing was unavailable for some donors at each locus, so association tests used only the typed subset. When HLA alleles, especially DR and DQ, strongly co-occurred, TCR associations were difficult to assign to individual alleles. The 87-base-pair reads could not distinguish some IMGT-functional V segments, including TRBV6-2 and TRBV6-3, so those segments were excluded. A later analysis found that most CMV-associated TCR beta chains appeared HLA-restricted, with HLA associations seemingly driven largely by CMV exposure. A later genetic analysis reported fewer N-insertions in productive TCRs among donors in an Asian-associated ancestry cluster than the roughly 720-donor mean. While some public TCRs were present in many individuals, most TCR sequences turned up only very rarely across donors. The only immune exposure information available for the cohort was CMV serostatus. In a later analysis, TCR association rates were found to vary across HLA loci, with the most associated TCRs seen for DRB1 alleles and the fewest for HLA-C alleles.

The cohort was made up of about 670 healthy bone marrow donors. At the time of sampling, all cohort members were nominally healthy, though unrecorded immune exposures were likely present. The donor tested CMV seronegative and was one of the 352 seronegative cohort members. Each donor provided a peripheral blood sample, and peripheral blood mononuclear cells were used for TCR beta sequencing. The Qiagen DNeasy Blood Extraction Kit was used to extract genomic DNA from the blood cell samples. This clone was picked up a small number of times. What this receptor recognizes is not known. Base qualities were left out, and no much larger clone turns up one base away. Trimming costs V 1 base and J 15 bases, and their ends lie 13 bases apart. Taken from cysteine to phenylalanine, the CDR3 has 13 residues. CDR3 DNA only is kept here, 39 bases in frame from base 1. The germline V gene (reference sequence) gives CDR1 as SEHNR and CDR2 as FQNEAQ.

The library was obtained by the immunoSEQ multiplex PCR assay. For the multiplex PCR, a mixture combining 60 forward primers for TCR Vbeta segments and 13 reverse primers for TCR Jbeta segments was used. The CDR3 region of rearranged TCR beta genes was amplified from genomic DNA with a multiplex PCR assay. The Illumina HiSeq System was used to sequence the amplified TCR beta libraries as 87-base-pair reads. The study's own analysis went as follows. Across the roughly 670 repertoires, a later analysis counted about 81 million unique TCR beta chains, roughly 11 million of which were shared by at least two donors. To remove PCR and sequencing errors, raw reads were error-corrected and collapsed into unique sequences using a nearest-neighbor algorithm that merged closely related sequences. To assign V, D and J gene segments, CDR3 sequences were aligned to IMGT reference sequences. Each retained sequence needed at least a six-nucleotide match to both a V gene segment and a J gene segment. A rearrangement was called productive if the CDR3 had no stop codons and remained in frame with V and J, and every other rearrangement was called non-productive. CDR3 was defined by IMGT convention, running from the second conserved V-encoded cysteine to the conserved J-encoded phenylalanine. The earlier analysis of 450 to 750 of the donors excluded any sequence lacking an unambiguous match to a single V gene segment. An earlier analysis of 500 to 700 of the donors classified V segments as functional when productive rearrangements were above 56.7% and as segregating when the standard deviation between donors was above 5%. A statistical classification framework was built to diagnose cytomegalovirus status from the catalog of TCR beta chain sequences. In a later analysis, V and J genes were assigned by comparing TCR nucleotide sequences against IMGT/GENE-DB human TR gene sequences. In a later analysis, CDR3 sequences and most-parsimonious VDJ recombination scenarios were assigned using the TCRdist pipeline. In a later analysis, every TCR beta chain was defined by the combination of its CDR3 amino acid sequence and its V-gene family, and reads without a unique V-gene family were dropped. A later analysis removed 600 or so highly shared, low-generation-probability nucleotide sequences to deal with suspected cross-contamination and a sequencing artifact. For each public chain, a later analysis derived a clonal expansion index from normalized ranks of inferred template counts within each repertoire. In a later analysis, generation probabilities were computed using a VDJ recombination model fitted to out-of-frame rearrangements, and the results were checked against IGoR. In a later analysis, hypergeometric tests were used to score TCR-TCR, TCR-HLA and TCR-CMV co-occurrence, with a repertoire-size bias correction applied to TCR pairs. A later analysis estimated false discovery rates by permuting HLA or CMV assignments 20 times. In a later analysis, co-occurring TCRs were grouped using DBSCAN, with TCRdist sequence similarity added in when clustering inside HLA-allele-positive subsets. Co-occurrence clustering excluded repertoires with fewer than 30,000 or more than 120,000 public chains, plus five with anomalous nucleotide sharing. Not all clones reach the TCRdb copy of this immuneACCESS table, which keeps in-frame sequences only. Checked studies attribute under half of the gap to unresolved V genes and leave the rest unexplained. That table furnishes V, J and clone size, whereas the DNA furnished D and trimming. The sample includes more than 110,000 clones, with about 74% observed a single time. The ten largest clones represent approximately 5% of the sample.

This chain joins TRBV7-9 to TRBJ1-6, with TRBD1 perhaps the D gene, on 5 matching bases. What was sequenced was PBMCs. The clonotype was recovered from a woman aged 45-60 years in good health and CMV-seronegative. The CDR3 in this case is CASSLGGAGSLHF. The nucleotide sequence is TGTGCCAGCAGCTTAGGAGGGGCGGGGAGCCTCCACTTT.